This TCR beta chain is from a study of T cell responses to AZD1222 COVID-19 vaccine. Findings of the study overall: Donor demographics were predominantly white British with a female majority; clonal diversity may be underestimated. Repertoire collection took place solely once the T cell response had peaked.

Profiling relied on immunoSEQ multiplex PCR, and the TCRdb table lists in-frame clones only, not all of them. The sample includes fewer than 200,000 clones, roughly 92% of them seen just once. As concerns this clone: Its antigen remains unidentified.

V was cut by 4 bases and J by 8 bases, with 14 bases left in between. Germline CDR1 MDHEN, CDR2 SYDVKM. There are 13 residues in the CDR3. The TCR originated in an adult in good health. This specimen was peripheral blood, taken on day 0 of AZD1222 vaccination. V gene TRBV28 combines with J gene TRBJ1-2, with D perhaps matching TRBD1 (5 bases). CDR3 sequence (DNA): TGTGCCAGCAGTTCCCTGGGGCGGAGGGGCTACACCTTC. It encodes CASSSLGRRGYTF.